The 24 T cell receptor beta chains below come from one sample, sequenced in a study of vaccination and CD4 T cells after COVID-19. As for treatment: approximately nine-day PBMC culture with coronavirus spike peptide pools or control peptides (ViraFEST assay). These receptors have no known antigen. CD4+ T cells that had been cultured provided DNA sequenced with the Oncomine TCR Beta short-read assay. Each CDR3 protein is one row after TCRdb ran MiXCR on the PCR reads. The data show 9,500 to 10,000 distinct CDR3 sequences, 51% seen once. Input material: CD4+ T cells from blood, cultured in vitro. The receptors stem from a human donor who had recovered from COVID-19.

The CDR3 protein is CASSLGPSRWRADTQYF. CDR3 coding DNA: TGTGCCAGCAGCTTGGGGCCCTCCCGGTGGAGGGCAGATACGCAGTATTTT. The chain combines TRBV11-2 with TRBJ2-3; perhaps TRBD2 as D (6 bases). The CDR3 has 17 amino acids. Trimming shortened V by 3 bases and J by 4 bases, and 20 bases separated the two germline ends. Germline assignment: CDR1 SGHAT and CDR2 FQNNGV.

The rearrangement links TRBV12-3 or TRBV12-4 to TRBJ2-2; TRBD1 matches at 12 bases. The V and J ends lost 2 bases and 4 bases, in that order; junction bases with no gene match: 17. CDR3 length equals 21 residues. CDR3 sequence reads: CASSLISYGDRGLSVTGELFF. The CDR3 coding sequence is TGTGCCAGCAGTTTAATATCCTATGGGGACAGGGGGCTTTCGGTCACCGGGGAGCTGTTTTTT.

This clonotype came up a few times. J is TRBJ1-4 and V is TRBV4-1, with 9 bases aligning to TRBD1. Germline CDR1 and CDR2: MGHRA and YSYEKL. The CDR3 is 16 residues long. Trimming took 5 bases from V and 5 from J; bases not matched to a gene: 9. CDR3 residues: CASSNRDRDSNEKLFF. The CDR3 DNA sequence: TGCGCCAGCAGCAACCGGGACAGGGACTCGAATGAAAAACTGTTTTTT.

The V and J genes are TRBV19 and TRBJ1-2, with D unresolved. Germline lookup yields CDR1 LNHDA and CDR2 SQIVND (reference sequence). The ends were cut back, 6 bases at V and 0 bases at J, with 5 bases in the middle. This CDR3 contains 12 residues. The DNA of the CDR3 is TGTGCCAGTAGGTTTACTAACTATGGCTACACCTTC. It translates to CASRFTNYGYTF.

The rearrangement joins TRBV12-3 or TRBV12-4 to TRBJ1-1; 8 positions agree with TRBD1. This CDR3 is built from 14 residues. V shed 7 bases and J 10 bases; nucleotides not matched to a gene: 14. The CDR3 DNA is TGTGCCAGCACCTTATCCGGGACAGGCTATCGAGCTTTCTTT. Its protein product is CASTLSGTGYRAFF.

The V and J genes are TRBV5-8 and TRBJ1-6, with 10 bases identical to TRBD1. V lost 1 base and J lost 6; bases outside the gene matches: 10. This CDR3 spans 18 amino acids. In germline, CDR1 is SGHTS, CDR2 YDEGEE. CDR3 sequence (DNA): TGTGCCAGCAGCTTGAACTCTCGGGACAGGGGTTTTAATTCACCCCTCCACTTT. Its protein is CASSLNSRDRGFNSPLHF. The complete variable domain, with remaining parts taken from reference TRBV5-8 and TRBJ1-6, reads EAGVTQSPTHLIKTRGQQATLRCSPISGHTSVYWYQQALGLGLQFLLWYDEGEERNRGNFPPRFSGRQFPNYSSELNVNALELEDSALYLCASSLNSRDRGFNSPLHFGNGTRLTVT.

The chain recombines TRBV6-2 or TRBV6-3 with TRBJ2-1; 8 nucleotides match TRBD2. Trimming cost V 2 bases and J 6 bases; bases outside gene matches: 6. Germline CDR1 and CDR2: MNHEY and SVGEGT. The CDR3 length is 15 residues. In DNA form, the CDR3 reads TGTGCCAGCAGTTACAGCGGGGGCAGAGCCAATGAGCAGTTCTTC. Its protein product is CASSYSGGRANEQFF.

CDR3 coding DNA: TGTGCCAGCAGGGATTATTTGGCTGGCTACACCTTC. Residues: CASRDYLAGYTF. The V gene is TRBV2, the J gene TRBJ1-2, with D hard to call. V shed 6 bases and J shed 7 bases, with 12 bases lying between them. The germline CDR1 and CDR2 sequences are SNHLY and FYNNEI. This CDR3 is 12 amino acids long.

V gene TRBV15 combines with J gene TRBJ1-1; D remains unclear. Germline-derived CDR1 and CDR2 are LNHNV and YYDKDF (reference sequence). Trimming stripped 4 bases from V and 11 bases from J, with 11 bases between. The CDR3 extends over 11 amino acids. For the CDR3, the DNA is TGTGCCACCAGCACGACCAAACGGGCTTTCTTT. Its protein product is CATSTTKRAFF.

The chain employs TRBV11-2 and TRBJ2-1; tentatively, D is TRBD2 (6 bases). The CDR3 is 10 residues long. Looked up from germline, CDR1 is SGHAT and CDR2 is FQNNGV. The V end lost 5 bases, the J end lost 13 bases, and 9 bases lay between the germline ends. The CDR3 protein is CASSGGLQFF. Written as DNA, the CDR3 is TGTGCCAGCAGCGGGGGACTCCAGTTCTTC.

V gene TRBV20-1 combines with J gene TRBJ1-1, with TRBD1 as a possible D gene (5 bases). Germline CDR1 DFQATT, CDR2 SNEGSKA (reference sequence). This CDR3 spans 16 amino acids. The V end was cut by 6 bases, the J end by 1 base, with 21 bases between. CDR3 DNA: TGCAGTGCCCCATCCGGGGGTCCACTTACGAACACTGAAGCTTTCTTT. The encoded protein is CSAPSGGPLTNTEAFF.

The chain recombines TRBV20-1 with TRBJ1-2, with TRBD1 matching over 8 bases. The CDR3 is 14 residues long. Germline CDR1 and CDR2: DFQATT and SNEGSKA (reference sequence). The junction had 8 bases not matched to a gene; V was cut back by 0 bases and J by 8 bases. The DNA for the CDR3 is TGCAGTGCTAGAGATTTGGACAGGGTAGGAGGCTACACCTTC. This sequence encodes CSARDLDRVGGYTF.

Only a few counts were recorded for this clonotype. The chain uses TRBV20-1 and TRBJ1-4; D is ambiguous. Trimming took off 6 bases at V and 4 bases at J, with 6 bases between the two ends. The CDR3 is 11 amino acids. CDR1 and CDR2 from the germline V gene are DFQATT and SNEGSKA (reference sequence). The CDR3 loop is CSALLNEKLFF. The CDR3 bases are TGCAGTGCGCTTCTTAATGAAAAACTGTTTTTT.

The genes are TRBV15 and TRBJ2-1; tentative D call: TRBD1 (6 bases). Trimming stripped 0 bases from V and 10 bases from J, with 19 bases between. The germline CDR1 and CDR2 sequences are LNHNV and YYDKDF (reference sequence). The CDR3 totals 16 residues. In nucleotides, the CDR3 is TGTGCCACCAGCAGAGAACAGGGCCAAACTGGCGGGGAGCAGTTCTTC. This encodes CATSREQGQTGGEQFF.

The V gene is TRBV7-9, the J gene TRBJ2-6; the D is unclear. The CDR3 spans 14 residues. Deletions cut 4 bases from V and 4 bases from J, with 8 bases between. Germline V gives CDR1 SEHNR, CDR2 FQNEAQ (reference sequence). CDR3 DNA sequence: TGTGCCAGCAGCTCGTTTCGGGGGGCCAACGTCCTGACTTTC. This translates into CASSSFRGANVLTF.

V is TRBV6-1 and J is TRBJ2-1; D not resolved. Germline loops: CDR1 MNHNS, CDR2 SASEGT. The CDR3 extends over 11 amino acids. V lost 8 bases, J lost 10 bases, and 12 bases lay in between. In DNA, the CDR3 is TGTGCCAGCGGTGGATTAGGAGAGCAGTTCTTC. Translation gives CASGGLGEQFF.

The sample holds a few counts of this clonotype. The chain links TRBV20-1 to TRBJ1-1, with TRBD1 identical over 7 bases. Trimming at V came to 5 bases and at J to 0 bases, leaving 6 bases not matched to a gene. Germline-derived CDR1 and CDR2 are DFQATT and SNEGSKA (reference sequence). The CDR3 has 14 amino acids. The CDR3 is CSAQAGGMNTEAFF. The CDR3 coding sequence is TGCAGTGCTCAGGCAGGGGGGATGAACACTGAAGCTTTCTTT.

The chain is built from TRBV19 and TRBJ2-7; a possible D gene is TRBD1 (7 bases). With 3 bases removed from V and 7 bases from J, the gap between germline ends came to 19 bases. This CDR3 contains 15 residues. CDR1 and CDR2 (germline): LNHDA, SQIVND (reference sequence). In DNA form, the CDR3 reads TGTGCCAGTAGTATGGGGGGACAGTCGTTGAGAGAGCAGTACTTC. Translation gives CASSMGGQSLREQYF. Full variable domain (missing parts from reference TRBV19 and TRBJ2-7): DGGITQSPKYLFRKEGQNVTLSCEQNLNHDAMYWYRQDPGQGLRLIYYSQIVNDFQKGDIAEGYSVSREKKESFPLTVTSAQKNPTAFYLCASSMGGQSLREQYFGPGTRLTVT.

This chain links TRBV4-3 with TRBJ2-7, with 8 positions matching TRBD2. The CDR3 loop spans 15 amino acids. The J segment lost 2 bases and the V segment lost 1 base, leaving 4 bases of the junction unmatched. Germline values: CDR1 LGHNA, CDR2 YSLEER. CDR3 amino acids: CASSQALAGPYEQYF. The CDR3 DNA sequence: TGCGCCAGCAGCCAAGCCCTAGCGGGCCCCTACGAGCAGTACTTC.

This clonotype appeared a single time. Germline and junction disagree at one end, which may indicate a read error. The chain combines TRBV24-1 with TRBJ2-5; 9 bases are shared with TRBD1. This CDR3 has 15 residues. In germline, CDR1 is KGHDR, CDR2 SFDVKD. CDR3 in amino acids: CATSDPRQGVETQYF. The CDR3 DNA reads TGTGCCACTAGTGATCCTAGACAGGGGGTAGAGACCCAGTACTTC.

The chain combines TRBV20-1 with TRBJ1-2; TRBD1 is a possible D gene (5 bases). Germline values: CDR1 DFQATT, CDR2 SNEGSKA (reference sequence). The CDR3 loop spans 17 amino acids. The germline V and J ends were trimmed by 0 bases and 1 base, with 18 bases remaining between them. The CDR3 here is CSARDSVLSGDNYGYTF. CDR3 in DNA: TGCAGTGCTAGAGATTCGGTGTTGTCGGGGGATAACTATGGCTACACCTTC.

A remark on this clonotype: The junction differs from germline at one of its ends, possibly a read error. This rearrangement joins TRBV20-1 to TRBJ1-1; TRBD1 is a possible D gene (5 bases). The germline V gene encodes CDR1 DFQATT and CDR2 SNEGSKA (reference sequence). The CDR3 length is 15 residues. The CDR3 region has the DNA TGCAGTGTTATTATACCGGGACGGCAGAACACTGAAGCTTCCTTT. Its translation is CSVIIPGRQNTEASF.

CDR3 protein: CASSQDWGGTNEKLFF. CDR3 DNA: TGCGCCAGCAGCCAAGATTGGGGGGGGACTAATGAAAAACTGTTTTTT. V usage is TRBV4-3 and J usage is TRBJ1-4, with D maybe TRBD1 (5 bases). Germline CDR1 is LGHNA and CDR2 is YSLEER. Deletions cut 0 bases from V and 2 bases from J, with 10 bases between. There are 16 residues in the CDR3.

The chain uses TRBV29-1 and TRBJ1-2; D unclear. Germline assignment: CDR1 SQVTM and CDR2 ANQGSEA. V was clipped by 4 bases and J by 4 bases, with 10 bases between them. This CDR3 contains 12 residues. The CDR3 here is CSVGAGFYGYTF. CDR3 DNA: TGCAGCGTTGGGGCAGGCTTCTATGGCTACACCTTC.